This T cell receptor (beta chain) was identified in a study of T cells expressing NK-cell markers. Background on the study: Repertoires of TCR beta were obtained from T cells sorted as CD3+CD56+NKG2C+, CD3+CD56+NKG2C- and CD3+CD56-NKG2C+. The study's findings and limits: Also leading the CD3+CD56-NKG2C+ fraction in a handful of donors were these clonotypes.

This CDR3 has 15 residues. CDR1 and CDR2 from the germline V gene are MNHEY and SVGAGI. With the 5' RACE reads reprocessed, TCRdb shows one record per CDR3 protein and no DNA. This specimen shows 130,000 to 150,000 distinct CDR3 sequences; the ten leading clones hold around 12%. In regard to this clonotype: The antigen is not known.

This receptor was identified in a man aged 18 to 30 in good health. This chain links TRBV6-5 with TRBJ1-4; TCRdb's D gene call, TRBD1, goes unchecked for lack of DNA. Material for sequencing was blood T cells: a sorted CD56 or NKG2C T cell subset, CD4+ or CD8+ T cells, or bulk PBMC T cells (not recorded which). The CDR3 spells CASRLDRVANEKLFF.